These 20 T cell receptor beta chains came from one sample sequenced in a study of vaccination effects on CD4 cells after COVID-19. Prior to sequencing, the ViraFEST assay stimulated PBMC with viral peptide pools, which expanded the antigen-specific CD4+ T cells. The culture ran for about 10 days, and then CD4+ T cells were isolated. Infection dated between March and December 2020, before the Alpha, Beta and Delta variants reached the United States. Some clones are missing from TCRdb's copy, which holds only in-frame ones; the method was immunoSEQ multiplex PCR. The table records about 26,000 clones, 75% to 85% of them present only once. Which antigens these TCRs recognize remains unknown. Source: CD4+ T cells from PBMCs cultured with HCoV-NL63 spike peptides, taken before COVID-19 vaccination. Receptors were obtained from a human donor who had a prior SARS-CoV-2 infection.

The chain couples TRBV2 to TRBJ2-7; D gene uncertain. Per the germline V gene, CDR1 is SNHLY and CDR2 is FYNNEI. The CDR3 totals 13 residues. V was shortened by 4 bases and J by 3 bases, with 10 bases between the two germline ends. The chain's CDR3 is CASSGPPVYEQYF. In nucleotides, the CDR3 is TGTGCCAGCAGTGGGCCACCCGTCTACGAGCAGTACTTC.

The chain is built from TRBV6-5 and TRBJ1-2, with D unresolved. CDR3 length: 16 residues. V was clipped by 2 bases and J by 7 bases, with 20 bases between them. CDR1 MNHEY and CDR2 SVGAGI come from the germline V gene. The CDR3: CASSYGDRVGESGYTF. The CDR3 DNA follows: TGTGCCAGCAGTTACGGTGATAGGGTCGGTGAGAGTGGCTACACCTTC.

The CDR3 DNA reads as TGTGCCAGCTCATTCATGGATGGCTACACCTTC. This translates into CASSFMDGYTF. The chain recombines TRBV18 with TRBJ1-2; unclear D gene. With 5 bases removed from V and 6 bases from J, the gap between germline ends came to 7 bases. There are 11 residues in the CDR3. CDR1 and CDR2 (germline): KGHSH, LQKENI.

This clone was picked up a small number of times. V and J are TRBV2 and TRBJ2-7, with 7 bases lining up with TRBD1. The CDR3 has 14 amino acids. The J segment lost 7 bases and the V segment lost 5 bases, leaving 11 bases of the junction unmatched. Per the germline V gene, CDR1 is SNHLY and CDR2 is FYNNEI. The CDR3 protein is CASSTSRQGWEQYF. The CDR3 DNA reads TGTGCCAGCAGTACTTCCCGACAGGGTTGGGAGCAGTACTTC. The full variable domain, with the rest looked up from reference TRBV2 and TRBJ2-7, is EPEVTQTPSHQVTQMGQEVILRCVPISNHLYFYWYRQILGQKVEFLVSFYNNEISEKSEIFDDQFSVERPDGSNFTLKIRSTKLEDSAMYFCASSTSRQGWEQYFGPGTRLTVT.

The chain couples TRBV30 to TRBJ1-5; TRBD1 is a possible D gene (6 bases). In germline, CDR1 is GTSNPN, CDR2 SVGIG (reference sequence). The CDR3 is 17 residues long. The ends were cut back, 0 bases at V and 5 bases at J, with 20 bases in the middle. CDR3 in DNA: TGTGCCTGGAGTGTACTTGGCAGGGGAGGTTGGGATCAGCCCCAGCATTTT. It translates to CAWSVLGRGGWDQPQHF.

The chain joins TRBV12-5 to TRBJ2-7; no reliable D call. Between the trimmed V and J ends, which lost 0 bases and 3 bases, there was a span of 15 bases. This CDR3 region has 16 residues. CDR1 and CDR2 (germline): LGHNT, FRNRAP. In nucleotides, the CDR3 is TGTGCTAGTGGTTTGGTACTCTCCCAGGATTTCTACGAGCAGTACTTC. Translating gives CASGLVLSQDFYEQYF.

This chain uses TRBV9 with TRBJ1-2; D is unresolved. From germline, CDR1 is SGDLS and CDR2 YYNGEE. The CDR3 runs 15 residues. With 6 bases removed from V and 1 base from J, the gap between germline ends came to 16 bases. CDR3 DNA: TGTGCCAGCACCAAGACACCCCGGAATAACTATGGCTACACCTTC. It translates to CASTKTPRNNYGYTF.

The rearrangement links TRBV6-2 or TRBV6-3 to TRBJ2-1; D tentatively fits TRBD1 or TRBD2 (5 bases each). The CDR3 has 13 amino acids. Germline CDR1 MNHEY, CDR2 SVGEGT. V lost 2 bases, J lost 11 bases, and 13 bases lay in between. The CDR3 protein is CASSYKRGVKQFF. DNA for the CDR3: TGTGCCAGCAGTTACAAACGAGGGGTAAAGCAGTTCTTC.

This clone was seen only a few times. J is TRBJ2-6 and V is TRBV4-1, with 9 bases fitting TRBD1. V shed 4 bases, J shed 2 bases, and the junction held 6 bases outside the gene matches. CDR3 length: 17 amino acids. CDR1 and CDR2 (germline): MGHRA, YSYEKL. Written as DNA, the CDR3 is TGCGCCAGCAGCCTGAAGGGACAGGGCACTGGGGCCAACGTCCTGACTTTC. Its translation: CASSLKGQGTGANVLTF.

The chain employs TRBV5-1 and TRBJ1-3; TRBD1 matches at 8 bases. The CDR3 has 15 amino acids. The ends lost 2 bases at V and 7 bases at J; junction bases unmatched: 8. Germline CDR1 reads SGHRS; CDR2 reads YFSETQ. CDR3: CASSFGTGERNTIYF. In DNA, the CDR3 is TGCGCCAGCAGCTTCGGGACAGGCGAAAGGAACACCATATATTTT.

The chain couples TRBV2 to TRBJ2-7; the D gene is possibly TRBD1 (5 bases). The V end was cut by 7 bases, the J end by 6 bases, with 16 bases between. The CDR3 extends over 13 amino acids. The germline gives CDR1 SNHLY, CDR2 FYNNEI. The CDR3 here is CASKDGRQSEQYF. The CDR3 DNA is TGTGCCAGCAAGGACGGACGACAGAGCGAGCAGTACTTC.

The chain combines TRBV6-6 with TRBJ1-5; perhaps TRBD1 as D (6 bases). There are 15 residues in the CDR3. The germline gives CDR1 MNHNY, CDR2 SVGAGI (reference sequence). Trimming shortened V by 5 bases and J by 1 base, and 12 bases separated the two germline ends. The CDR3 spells CASSIDRRSNQPQHF. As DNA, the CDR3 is TGTGCCAGCAGTATAGACAGGAGAAGCAATCAGCCCCAGCATTTT.

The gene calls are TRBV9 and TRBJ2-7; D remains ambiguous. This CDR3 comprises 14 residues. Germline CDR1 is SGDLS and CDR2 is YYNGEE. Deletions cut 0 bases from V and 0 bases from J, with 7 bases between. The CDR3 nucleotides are TGTGCCAGCAGCGTAGCTTCCCACTCCTACGAGCAGTACTTC. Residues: CASSVASHSYEQYF.

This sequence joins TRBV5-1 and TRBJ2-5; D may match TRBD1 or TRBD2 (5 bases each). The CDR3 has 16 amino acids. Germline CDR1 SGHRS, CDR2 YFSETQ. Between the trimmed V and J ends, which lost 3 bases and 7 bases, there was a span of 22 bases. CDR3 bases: TGCGCCAGCAGCTATGGGGCGGGCCTTAACGAAGTGACCCAGTACTTC. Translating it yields CASSYGAGLNEVTQYF.

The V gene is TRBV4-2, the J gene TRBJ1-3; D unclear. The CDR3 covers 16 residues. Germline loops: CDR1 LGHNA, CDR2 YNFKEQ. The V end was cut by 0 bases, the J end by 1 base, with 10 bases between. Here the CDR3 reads CASSQEVDLSGNTIYF. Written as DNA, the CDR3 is TGTGCCAGCAGCCAAGAAGTGGACCTGTCTGGAAACACCATATATTTT.

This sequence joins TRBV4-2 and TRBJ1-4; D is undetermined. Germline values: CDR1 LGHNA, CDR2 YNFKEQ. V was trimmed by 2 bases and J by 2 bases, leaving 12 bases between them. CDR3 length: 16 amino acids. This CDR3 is CASSQTGSWTNEKLFF. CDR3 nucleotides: TGTGCCAGCAGCCAAACGGGGTCGTGGACTAATGAAAAACTGTTTTTT.

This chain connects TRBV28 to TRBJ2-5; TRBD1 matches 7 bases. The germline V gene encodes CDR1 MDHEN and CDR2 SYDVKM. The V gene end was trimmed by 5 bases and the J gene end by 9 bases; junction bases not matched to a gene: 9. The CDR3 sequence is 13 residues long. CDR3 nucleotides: TGTGCCAGCAGTGGATGGGGACAGTACGCCCAGTACTTC. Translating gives CASSGWGQYAQYF.

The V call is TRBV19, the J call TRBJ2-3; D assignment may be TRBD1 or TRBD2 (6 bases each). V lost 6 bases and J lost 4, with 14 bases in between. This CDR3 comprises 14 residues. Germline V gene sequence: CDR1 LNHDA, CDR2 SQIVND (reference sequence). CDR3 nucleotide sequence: TGTGCCAGTAGACGGAGGGGGGCCGCAGATACGCAGTATTTT. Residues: CASRRRGAADTQYF.

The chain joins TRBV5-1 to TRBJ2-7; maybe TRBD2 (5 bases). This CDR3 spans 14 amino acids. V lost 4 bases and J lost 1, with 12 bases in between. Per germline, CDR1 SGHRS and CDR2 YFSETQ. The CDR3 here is CASSPSRGSYEQYF. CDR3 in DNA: TGCGCCAGCAGCCCCTCCAGAGGGTCCTACGAGCAGTACTTC.

CDR3 residues: CASSSRGQGASGANVLTF. For the CDR3, the DNA is TGTGCCAGCAGTTCCCGGGGACAGGGGGCCTCTGGGGCCAACGTCCTGACTTTC. The V call is TRBV27, the J call TRBJ2-6; 12 nucleotides line up with TRBD1. V gave up 4 bases and J gave up 0 bases; unmatched junction bases: 4. The V gene's germline CDR1 is MNHEY and CDR2 SMNVEV (reference sequence). CDR3 length equals 18 residues.